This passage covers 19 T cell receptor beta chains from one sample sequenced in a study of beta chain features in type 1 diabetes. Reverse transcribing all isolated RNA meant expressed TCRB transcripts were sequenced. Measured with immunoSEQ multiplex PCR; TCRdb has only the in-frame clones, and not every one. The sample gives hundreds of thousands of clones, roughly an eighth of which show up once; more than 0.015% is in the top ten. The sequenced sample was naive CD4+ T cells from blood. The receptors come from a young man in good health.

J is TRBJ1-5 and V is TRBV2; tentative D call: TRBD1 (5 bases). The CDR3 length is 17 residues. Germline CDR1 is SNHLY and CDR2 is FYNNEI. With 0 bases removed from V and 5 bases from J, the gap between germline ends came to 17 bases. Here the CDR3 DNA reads TGTGCCAGCAGTGAAGCGCTTGGGGGGAGGAATTATCAGCCCCAGCATTTT. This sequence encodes CASSEALGGRNYQPQHF.

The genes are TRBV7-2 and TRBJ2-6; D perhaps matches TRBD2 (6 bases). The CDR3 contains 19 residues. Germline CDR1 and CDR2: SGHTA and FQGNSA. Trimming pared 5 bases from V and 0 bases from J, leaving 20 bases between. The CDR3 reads CASSLKEGRAFSGANVLTF. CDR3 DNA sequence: TGTGCCAGCAGCCTAAAGGAGGGTAGGGCCTTCTCTGGGGCCAACGTCCTGACTTTC.

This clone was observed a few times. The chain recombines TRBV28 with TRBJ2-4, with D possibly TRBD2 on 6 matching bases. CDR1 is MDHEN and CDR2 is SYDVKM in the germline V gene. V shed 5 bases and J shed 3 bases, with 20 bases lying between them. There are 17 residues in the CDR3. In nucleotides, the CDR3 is TGTGCCAGCAGTAGTGGCGGGGTGGGTCGATACAAAAACATTCAGTACTTC. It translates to CASSSGGVGRYKNIQYF. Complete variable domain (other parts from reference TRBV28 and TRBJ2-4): DVKVTQSSRYLVKRTGEKVFLECVQDMDHENMFWYRQDPGLGLRLIYFSYDVKMKEKGDIPEGYSVSREKKERFSLILESASTNQTSMYLCASSSGGVGRYKNIQYFGAGTRLSVL.

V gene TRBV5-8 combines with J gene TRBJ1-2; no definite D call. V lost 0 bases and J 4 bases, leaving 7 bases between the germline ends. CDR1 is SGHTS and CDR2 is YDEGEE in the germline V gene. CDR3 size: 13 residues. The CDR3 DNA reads TGTGCCAGCAGCTTGGACAGACCCTATGGCTACACCTTC. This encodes CASSLDRPYGYTF.

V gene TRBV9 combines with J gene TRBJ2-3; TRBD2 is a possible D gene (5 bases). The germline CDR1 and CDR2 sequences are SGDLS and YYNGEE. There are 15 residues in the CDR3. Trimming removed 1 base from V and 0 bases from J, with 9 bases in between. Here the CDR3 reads CASSVLAASTDTQYF. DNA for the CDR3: TGTGCCAGCAGCGTACTAGCTGCTAGCACAGATACGCAGTATTTT.

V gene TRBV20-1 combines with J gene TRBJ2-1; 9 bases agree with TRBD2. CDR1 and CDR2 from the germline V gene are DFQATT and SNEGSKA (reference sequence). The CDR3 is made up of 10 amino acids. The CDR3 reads CSLSGSEQFF. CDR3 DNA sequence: TGCAGCCTTAGCGGGAGCGAGCAGTTCTTC.

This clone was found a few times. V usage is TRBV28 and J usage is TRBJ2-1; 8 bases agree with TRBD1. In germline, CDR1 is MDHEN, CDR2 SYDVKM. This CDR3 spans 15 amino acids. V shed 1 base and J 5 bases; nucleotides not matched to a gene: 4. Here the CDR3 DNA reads TGTGCCAGCAGTTTATTGGGGACAGGAAACAATGAGCAGTTCTTC. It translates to CASSLLGTGNNEQFF.

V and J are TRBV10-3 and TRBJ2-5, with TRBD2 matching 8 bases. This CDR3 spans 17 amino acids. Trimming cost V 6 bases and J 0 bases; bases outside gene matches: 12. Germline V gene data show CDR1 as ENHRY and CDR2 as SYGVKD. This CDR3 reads CAISPQNSGTNQETQYF. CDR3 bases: TGTGCCATCAGCCCCCAAAATAGCGGGACCAACCAAGAGACCCAGTACTTC.

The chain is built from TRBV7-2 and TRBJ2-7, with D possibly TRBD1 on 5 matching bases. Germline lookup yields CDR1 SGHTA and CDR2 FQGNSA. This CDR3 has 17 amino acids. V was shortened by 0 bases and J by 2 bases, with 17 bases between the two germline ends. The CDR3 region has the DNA TGTGCCAGCAGCTTAGCTGTAACGACAGCAACACCCTACGAGCAGTACTTC. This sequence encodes CASSLAVTTATPYEQYF.

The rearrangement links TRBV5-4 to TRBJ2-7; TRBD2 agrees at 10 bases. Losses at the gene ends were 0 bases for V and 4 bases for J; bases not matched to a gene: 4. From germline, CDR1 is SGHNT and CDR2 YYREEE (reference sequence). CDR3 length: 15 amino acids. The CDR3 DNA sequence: TGTGCCAGCAGCTTGGCCTCTAGCGGGGGTTACGAGCAGTACTTC. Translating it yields CASSLASSGGYEQYF.

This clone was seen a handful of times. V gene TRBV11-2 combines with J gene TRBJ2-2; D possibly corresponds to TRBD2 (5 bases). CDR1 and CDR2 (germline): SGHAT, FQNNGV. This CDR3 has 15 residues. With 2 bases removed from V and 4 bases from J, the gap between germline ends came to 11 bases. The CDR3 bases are TGTGCCAGCAGCTTACCCCTCGGAGGCACCGGGGAGCTGTTTTTT. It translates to CASSLPLGGTGELFF.

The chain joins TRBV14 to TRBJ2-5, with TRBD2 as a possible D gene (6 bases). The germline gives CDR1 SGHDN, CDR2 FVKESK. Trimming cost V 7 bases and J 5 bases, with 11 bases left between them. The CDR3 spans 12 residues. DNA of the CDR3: TGTGCCAGCATCGGGAGTGGGGAGACCCAGTACTTC. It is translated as CASIGSGETQYF.

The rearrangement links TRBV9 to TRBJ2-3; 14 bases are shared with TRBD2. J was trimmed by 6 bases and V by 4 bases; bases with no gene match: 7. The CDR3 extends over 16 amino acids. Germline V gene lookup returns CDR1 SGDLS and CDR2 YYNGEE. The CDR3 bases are TGTGCCAGCAGCCCTCTGACTAGCGGGGGGGCGGATACGCAGTATTTT. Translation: CASSPLTSGGADTQYF.

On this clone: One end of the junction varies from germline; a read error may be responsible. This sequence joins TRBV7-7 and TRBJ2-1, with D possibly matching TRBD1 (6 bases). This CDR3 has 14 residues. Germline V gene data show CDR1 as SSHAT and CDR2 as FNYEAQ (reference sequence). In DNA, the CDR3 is TGTGCTAGCAGCCGCAGGGGCCAGTACAATGAGCAGTTCTTC. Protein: CASSRRGQYNEQFF.

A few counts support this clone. CDR3 sequence: CAMGSSGGGYTF. In DNA, the CDR3 is TGTGCCATGGGGTCCTCCGGCGGGGGCTACACCTTC. The chain couples TRBV10-3 to TRBJ1-2, with D unresolved. The CDR3 is 12 amino acids. Germline CDR1 reads ENHRY; CDR2 reads SYGVKD. V was shortened by 9 bases and J by 8 bases, with 16 bases between the two germline ends.

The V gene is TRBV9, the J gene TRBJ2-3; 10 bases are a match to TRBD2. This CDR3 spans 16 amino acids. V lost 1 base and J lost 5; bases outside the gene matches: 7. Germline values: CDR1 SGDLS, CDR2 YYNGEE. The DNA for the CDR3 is TGTGCCAGCAGCGTAAGCGGGAGGGCCGGGGGAGATACGCAGTATTTT. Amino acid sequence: CASSVSGRAGGDTQYF.

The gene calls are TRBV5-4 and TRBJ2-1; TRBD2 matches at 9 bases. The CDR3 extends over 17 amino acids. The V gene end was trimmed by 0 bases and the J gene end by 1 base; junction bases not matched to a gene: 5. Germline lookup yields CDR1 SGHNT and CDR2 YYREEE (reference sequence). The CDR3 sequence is CASSLAPTSGSYNEQFF. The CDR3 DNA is TGTGCCAGCAGCTTGGCCCCGACTAGCGGTTCCTACAATGAGCAGTTCTTC.

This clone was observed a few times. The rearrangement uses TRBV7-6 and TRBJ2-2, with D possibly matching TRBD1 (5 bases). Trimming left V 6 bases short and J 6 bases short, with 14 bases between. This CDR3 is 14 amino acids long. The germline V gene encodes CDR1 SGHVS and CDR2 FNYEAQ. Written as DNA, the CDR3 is TGTGCCAGCAGTTCTAGGCAGGGTGCCGGGGAGCTGTTTTTT. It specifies CASSSRQGAGELFF.

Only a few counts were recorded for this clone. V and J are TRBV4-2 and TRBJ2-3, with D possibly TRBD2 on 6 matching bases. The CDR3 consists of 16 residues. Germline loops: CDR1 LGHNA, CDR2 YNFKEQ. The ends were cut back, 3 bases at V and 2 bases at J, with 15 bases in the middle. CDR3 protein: CASSQDGGTSTDTQYF. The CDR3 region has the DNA TGTGCCAGCAGCCAGGATGGCGGGACCTCCACAGATACGCAGTATTTT.